Below are 3 T cell receptor beta chains sequenced from a single sample in a study of blood T cell repertoires in COVID-19. Measured with immunoSEQ multiplex PCR; TCRdb has only the in-frame clones, and not every one. The sample consists of around 99,000 clones, 60% to 85% of them appearing once. Sequencing was done on a sample of peripheral blood. The receptors derive from a man aged 50 or older who had recovered from COVID-19.

The V call is TRBV5-5, the J call TRBJ2-3; D gene ambiguous. Trimming took off 4 bases at V and 0 bases at J, with 9 bases between the two ends. Germline V gene lookup returns CDR1 SGHKS and CDR2 YYEKEE (reference sequence). This CDR3 comprises 14 residues. CDR3 sequence reads: CASSPTESTDTQYF. CDR3 DNA: TGTGCCAGCAGCCCAACGGAGAGCACAGATACGCAGTATTTT.

V usage is TRBV7-2 and J usage is TRBJ2-5, with TRBD2 as a possible D gene (6 bases). The V gene lost 2 bases and the J gene lost 2 bases, with 15 bases spanning the gap. This CDR3 is built from 16 residues. Per the germline V gene, CDR1 is SGHTA and CDR2 is FQGNSA. The CDR3 bases are TGTGCCAGCAGCTTAATTGCGGGTAGCGGACAAGAGACCCAGTACTTC. Residues: CASSLIAGSGQETQYF. The complete variable domain, with remaining parts taken from reference TRBV7-2 and TRBJ2-5, reads GAGVSQSPSNKVTEKGKDVELRCDPISGHTALYWYRQSLGQGLEFLIYFQGNSAPDKSGLPSDRFSAERTGGSVSTLTIQRTQQEDSAVYLCASSLIAGSGQETQYFGPGTRLLVL.

The chain carries TRBV29-1 and TRBJ2-2; 9 bases are a match to TRBD1. CDR1 SQVTM and CDR2 ANQGSEA come from the germline V gene. There are 14 residues in the CDR3. V was pared by 8 bases and J by 5 bases, with 9 bases of the junction left unmatched. The CDR3 DNA sequence: TGCAGCTCTTTCCGGGACAGGGCGACCGGGGAGCTGTTTTTT. Protein product: CSSFRDRATGELFF.